Listed below are T cell receptor beta chains from one sample, sequenced in a study of blood T cell repertoires in COVID-19. Here immunoSEQ multiplex PCR was the method, and the copy in TCRdb shows in-frame clones only, minus some. The profile shows 170,000 or so clones, about 87% of them singletons. The sequenced material came from peripheral blood. The receptors derive from a man in his forties with active or convalescent COVID-19. Both conserved end residues are part of each CDR3. D genes are given only for firm matches. Where a row states a size, it is once, few, many or the class of an expanded clone; other rows omit it.

D gene: TRBD1
V gene: TRBV4-2
J gene: TRBJ1-2
clone size: NA
CDR3 protein: CASSQDAGQGFGYTF
CDR3 DNA: TGTGCCAGCAGCCAAGATGCGGGACAGGGTTTCGGCTACACCTTC

D gene: NA
V gene: TRBV7-8
J gene: TRBJ2-1
clone size: NA
CDR3 protein: CASSATAFYNEQFF
CDR3 DNA: TGTGCCAGCAGCGCGACAGCTTTTTACAATGAGCAGTTCTTC

D gene: NA
V gene: TRBV7-2
J gene: TRBJ1-5
clone size: NA
CDR3 protein: CASSFLLPSQPQHF
CDR3 DNA: TGTGCCAGCAGCTTTTTACTCCCGTCTCAGCCCCAGCATTTT

D gene: TRBD1
V gene: TRBV9
J gene: TRBJ1-2
clone size: NA
CDR3 protein: CASSTRWTGEGYTF
CDR3 DNA: TGTGCCAGCAGCACTCGGTGGACAGGGGAGGGCTACACCTTC

D gene: TRBD1
V gene: TRBV6-1
J gene: TRBJ1-4
clone size: NA
CDR3 protein: CASSDSGGNEKLFF
CDR3 DNA: TGTGCCAGCAGTGATTCAGGGGGCAATGAAAAACTGTTTTTT

D gene: NA
V gene: TRBV5-1
J gene: TRBJ1-1
clone size: once
CDR3 protein: CASRRDNMNTEAFF
CDR3 DNA: TGCGCCAGCAGGAGGGACAACATGAACACTGAAGCTTTCTTT

D gene: NA
V gene: TRBV29-1
J gene: TRBJ2-5
clone size: NA
CDR3 protein: CSVGGGLKETQYF
CDR3 DNA: TGCAGCGTTGGTGGTGGGCTGAAGGAGACCCAGTACTTC

D gene: TRBD1
V gene: TRBV28
J gene: TRBJ2-1
clone size: NA
CDR3 protein: CASSDTGEGNNEQFF
CDR3 DNA: TGTGCCAGCAGTGATACAGGGGAAGGAAACAATGAGCAGTTCTTC

D gene: TRBD1
V gene: TRBV18
J gene: TRBJ2-2
clone size: once
CDR3 protein: CASSPFGQENTGELFF
CDR3 DNA: TGTGCCAGCTCACCATTCGGACAGGAGAACACCGGGGAGCTGTTTTTT

D gene: NA
V gene: TRBV3-1/TRBV3-2
J gene: TRBJ1-5
clone size: NA
CDR3 protein: CASSQGWSQPQHF
CDR3 DNA: TGTGCCAGCAGCCAAGGGTGGAGTCAGCCCCAGCATTTT

D gene: TRBD2
V gene: TRBV15
J gene: TRBJ2-7
clone size: NA
CDR3 protein: CATSRDGPAGRDGQYF
CDR3 DNA: TGTGCCACCAGCAGAGATGGTCCGGCGGGGAGGGACGGGCAGTACTTC

D gene: TRBD1
V gene: TRBV7-8
J gene: TRBJ2-2
clone size: NA
CDR3 protein: CASSLRDRGSGELFF
CDR3 DNA: TGTGCCAGCAGCTTAAGGGACAGGGGTTCCGGGGAGCTGTTTTTT

D gene: TRBD2
V gene: TRBV28
J gene: TRBJ2-1
clone size: NA
CDR3 protein: CASSSLLGAGGHWEFF
CDR3 DNA: TGTGCCAGCAGTTCCCTCCTCGGAGCGGGGGGGCATTGGGAGTTCTTC

D gene: NA
V gene: TRBV3-1/TRBV3-2
J gene: TRBJ1-1
clone size: NA
CDR3 protein: CASGRSGTEAFF
CDR3 DNA: TGTGCCAGCGGTCGGTCGGGCACTGAAGCTTTCTTT

D gene: NA
V gene: TRBV29-1
J gene: TRBJ1-1
clone size: NA
CDR3 protein: CSVLDPNTEAFF
CDR3 DNA: TGCAGCGTACTCGATCCCAACACTGAAGCTTTCTTT

D gene: TRBD1
V gene: TRBV28
J gene: TRBJ1-2
clone size: NA
CDR3 protein: CASSSDRVKSDYGYTF
CDR3 DNA: TGTGCCAGCAGTTCGGACAGGGTTAAGTCAGACTATGGCTACACCTTC

D gene: NA
V gene: TRBV13
J gene: TRBJ2-5
clone size: NA
CDR3 protein: CASSWTDREETQYF
CDR3 DNA: TGTGCCAGCAGCTGGACGGACAGAGAAGAGACCCAGTACTTC

D gene: TRBD2
V gene: TRBV5-6
J gene: TRBJ2-5
clone size: NA
CDR3 protein: CASSSRGLADETQYF
CDR3 DNA: TGTGCCAGCAGCTCGCGGGGACTAGCGGATGAGACCCAGTACTTC

D gene: TRBD1
V gene: TRBV4-2
J gene: TRBJ2-2
clone size: NA
CDR3 protein: CASSETGTGYPGELFF
CDR3 DNA: TGTGCCAGCAGCGAAACCGGGACAGGGTACCCCGGGGAGCTGTTTTTT

D gene: TRBD1
V gene: TRBV28
J gene: TRBJ1-5
clone size: NA
CDR3 protein: CASSRDRQNQPQHF
CDR3 DNA: TGTGCCAGCAGTCGGGACAGGCAAAATCAGCCCCAGCATTTT

D gene: TRBD2
V gene: TRBV5-4
J gene: TRBJ2-7
clone size: NA
CDR3 protein: CASSLESGGEQYF
CDR3 DNA: TGTGCCAGCAGCTTGGAATCGGGGGGCGAGCAGTACTTC

D gene: TRBD1
V gene: TRBV10-2
J gene: TRBJ2-3
clone size: NA
CDR3 protein: CASSEQGAGTDTQYF
CDR3 DNA: TGCGCCAGCAGCGAACAGGGGGCTGGCACAGATACGCAGTATTTT

D gene: NA
V gene: TRBV3-1/TRBV3-2
J gene: TRBJ2-7
clone size: NA
CDR3 protein: CASSAGPPGEQYF
CDR3 DNA: TGTGCCAGCAGCGCCGGGCCCCCGGGGGAGCAGTACTTC

D gene: NA
V gene: TRBV3-1/TRBV3-2
J gene: TRBJ2-7
clone size: few
CDR3 protein: CASSNGDRTPYEQYF
CDR3 DNA: TGTGCCAGCAGCAATGGCGACAGGACCCCCTACGAGCAGTACTTC

D gene: NA
V gene: TRBV30
J gene: TRBJ1-1
clone size: NA
CDR3 protein: CAWSAKGGGAFF
CDR3 DNA: TGTGCCTGGAGTGCAAAGGGCGGAGGAGCTTTCTTT

D gene: NA
V gene: TRBV2
J gene: TRBJ1-4
clone size: NA
CDR3 protein: CASRDSTANEKLFF
CDR3 DNA: TGTGCCAGCAGAGACAGCACAGCAAATGAAAAACTGTTTTTT

D gene: NA
V gene: TRBV3-1/TRBV3-2
J gene: TRBJ1-1
clone size: NA
CDR3 protein: CASSHAGGATEAFF
CDR3 DNA: TGTGCCAGCAGCCATGCGGGGGGGGCCACTGAAGCTTTCTTT

D gene: NA
V gene: TRBV5-8
J gene: TRBJ1-1
clone size: NA
CDR3 protein: CASSLLDSRSTEAFF
CDR3 DNA: TGTGCCAGCAGCTTGTTGGACTCCAGGTCCACTGAAGCTTTCTTT

D gene: NA
V gene: TRBV11-3
J gene: TRBJ2-1
clone size: NA
CDR3 protein: CASSLNSGAYNEQFF
CDR3 DNA: TGTGCCAGCAGTCTAAACTCAGGGGCCTACAATGAGCAGTTCTTC

D gene: NA
V gene: TRBV7-8
J gene: TRBJ1-2
clone size: NA
CDR3 protein: CASSLGASNYGYTF
CDR3 DNA: TGTGCCAGCAGCTTAGGCGCATCCAACTATGGCTACACCTTC

D gene: NA
V gene: TRBV28
J gene: TRBJ2-1
clone size: NA
CDR3 protein: CASSPQAGIEYNEQFF
CDR3 DNA: TGTGCCAGCAGCCCTCAGGCGGGGATTGAATACAATGAGCAGTTCTTC

D gene: NA
V gene: TRBV6-6
J gene: TRBJ1-6
clone size: NA
CDR3 protein: CASISPGGGSPLHF
CDR3 DNA: TGTGCCAGCATCTCGCCTGGGGGAGGATCACCCCTCCACTTT

D gene: TRBD2
V gene: TRBV4-1
J gene: TRBJ2-1
clone size: NA
CDR3 protein: CASGRRGGYNEQFF
CDR3 DNA: TGCGCCAGTGGGAGACGGGGGGGGTACAATGAGCAGTTCTTC

D gene: NA
V gene: TRBV28
J gene: TRBJ1-4
clone size: NA
CDR3 protein: CASSFRGKGEKLFF
CDR3 DNA: TGTGCCAGCAGTTTCAGGGGAAAAGGAGAAAAACTGTTTTTT

D gene: NA
V gene: TRBV18
J gene: TRBJ2-3
clone size: NA
CDR3 protein: CASSPPAGPSTDTQYF
CDR3 DNA: TGTGCCAGCTCACCACCGGCGGGACCCAGCACAGATACGCAGTATTTT

D gene: NA
V gene: TRBV3-1/TRBV3-2
J gene: TRBJ1-1
clone size: NA
CDR3 protein: CASSPPGLSTEAFF
CDR3 DNA: TGTGCCAGCAGCCCCCCCGGACTTAGCACTGAAGCTTTCTTT

D gene: TRBD1
V gene: TRBV15
J gene: TRBJ1-1
clone size: NA
CDR3 protein: CATSRGTGRVTEAFF
CDR3 DNA: TGTGCCACCAGCAGGGGGACAGGGAGGGTCACTGAAGCTTTCTTT

D gene: TRBD1
V gene: TRBV19
J gene: TRBJ2-2
clone size: NA
CDR3 protein: CASSDRGVVGELFF
CDR3 DNA: TGTGCCAGTAGTGACAGGGGTGTGGTCGGGGAGCTGTTTTTT

D gene: TRBD2
V gene: TRBV3-1/TRBV3-2
J gene: TRBJ2-5
clone size: NA
CDR3 protein: CASRLAGGEVQETQYF
CDR3 DNA: TGTGCCAGCAGATTAGCGGGGGGTGAAGTTCAAGAGACCCAGTACTTC

D gene: TRBD1
V gene: TRBV28
J gene: TRBJ1-2
clone size: NA
CDR3 protein: CASSPHSSTGAYGYTF
CDR3 DNA: TGTGCCAGCAGTCCCCATTCCTCGACAGGGGCTTATGGCTACACCTTC

D gene: TRBD1
V gene: TRBV4-1
J gene: TRBJ1-1
clone size: NA
CDR3 protein: CASRDRGSGTEAFF
CDR3 DNA: TGCGCCAGCAGGGACAGGGGTTCGGGCACTGAAGCTTTCTTT

D gene: NA
V gene: TRBV5-4
J gene: TRBJ2-7
clone size: NA
CDR3 protein: CASSLGHPTEQYF
CDR3 DNA: TGTGCCAGCAGCTTGGGTCACCCTACCGAGCAGTACTTC

D gene: TRBD1
V gene: TRBV2
J gene: TRBJ1-4
clone size: NA
CDR3 protein: CASSGQGRGKLFF
CDR3 DNA: TGTGCCAGCTCAGGACAGGGTCGAGGAAAACTGTTTTTT

D gene: NA
V gene: TRBV5-1
J gene: TRBJ1-2
clone size: NA
CDR3 protein: CASSSTGSDGYTF
CDR3 DNA: TGCGCCAGCAGCTCTACAGGGTCAGATGGCTACACCTTC

D gene: TRBD1
V gene: TRBV7-9
J gene: TRBJ2-3
clone size: NA
CDR3 protein: CASSGDRQYTQYF
CDR3 DNA: TGTGCCAGCAGCGGGGACAGGCAGTATACGCAGTATTTT

D gene: NA
V gene: TRBV19
J gene: TRBJ1-4
clone size: NA
CDR3 protein: CASRRTGQVREKLFF
CDR3 DNA: TGTGCCAGTAGGCGAACAGGGCAAGTGAGAGAAAAACTGTTTTTT

D gene: TRBD2
V gene: TRBV6-5
J gene: TRBJ2-3
clone size: NA
CDR3 protein: CASSSGGTDTQYF
CDR3 DNA: TGTGCCAGCAGTAGCGGGGGCACAGATACGCAGTATTTT

D gene: NA
V gene: TRBV6-2/TRBV6-3
J gene: TRBJ1-5
clone size: few
CDR3 protein: CASSYRDFYSNQPQHF
CDR3 DNA: TGTGCCAGCAGTTACAGGGACTTCTATAGCAATCAGCCCCAGCATTTT

D gene: TRBD1
V gene: TRBV5-1
J gene: TRBJ2-3
clone size: NA
CDR3 protein: CASSVQGELTDTQYF
CDR3 DNA: TGCGCCAGCAGCGTACAGGGGGAGCTCACAGATACGCAGTATTTT